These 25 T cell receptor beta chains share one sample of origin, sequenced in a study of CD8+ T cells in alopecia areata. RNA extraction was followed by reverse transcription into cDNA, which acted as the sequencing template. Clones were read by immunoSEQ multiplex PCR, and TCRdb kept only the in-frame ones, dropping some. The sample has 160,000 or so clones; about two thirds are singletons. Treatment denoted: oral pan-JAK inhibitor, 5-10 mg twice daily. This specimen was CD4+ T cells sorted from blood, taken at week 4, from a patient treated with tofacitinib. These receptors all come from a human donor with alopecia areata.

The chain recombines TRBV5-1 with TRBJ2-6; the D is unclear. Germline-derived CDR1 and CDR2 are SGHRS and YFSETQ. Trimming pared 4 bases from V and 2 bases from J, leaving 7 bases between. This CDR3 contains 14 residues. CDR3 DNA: TGCGCCAGCAGCCCCGACACTGGGGCCAACGTCCTGACTTTC. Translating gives CASSPDTGANVLTF.

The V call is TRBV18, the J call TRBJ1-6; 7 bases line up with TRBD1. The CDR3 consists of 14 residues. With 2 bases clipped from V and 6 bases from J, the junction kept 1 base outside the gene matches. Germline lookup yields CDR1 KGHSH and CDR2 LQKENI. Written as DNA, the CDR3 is TGTGCCAGCTCACCATGGGACAGTAATTCACCCCTCCACTTT. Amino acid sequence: CASSPWDSNSPLHF.

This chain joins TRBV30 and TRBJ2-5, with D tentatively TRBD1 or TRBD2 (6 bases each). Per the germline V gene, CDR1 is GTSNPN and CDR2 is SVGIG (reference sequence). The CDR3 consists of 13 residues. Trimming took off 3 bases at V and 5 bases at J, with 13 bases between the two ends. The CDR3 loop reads CAWSLGGQETQYF. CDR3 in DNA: TGTGCCTGGAGCCTCGGGGGCCAGGAGACCCAGTACTTC.

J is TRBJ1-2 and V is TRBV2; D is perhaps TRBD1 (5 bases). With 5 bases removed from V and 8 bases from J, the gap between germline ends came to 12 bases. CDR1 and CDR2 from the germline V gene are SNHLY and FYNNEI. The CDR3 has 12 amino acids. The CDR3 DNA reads TGTGCCAGCAGTCAACAGGCGCCGGGCTACACCTTC. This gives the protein CASSQQAPGYTF. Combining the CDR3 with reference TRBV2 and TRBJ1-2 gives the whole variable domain EPEVTQTPSHQVTQMGQEVILRCVPISNHLYFYWYRQILGQKVEFLVSFYNNEISEKSEIFDDQFSVERPDGSNFTLKIRSTKLEDSAMYFCASSQQAPGYTFGSGTRLTVV.

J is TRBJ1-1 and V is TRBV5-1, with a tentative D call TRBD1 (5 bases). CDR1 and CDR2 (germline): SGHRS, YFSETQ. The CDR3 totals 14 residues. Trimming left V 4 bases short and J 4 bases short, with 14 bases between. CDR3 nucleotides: TGCGCCAGCAGCCCCAGGCGGGGGGGCACTGAAGCTTTCTTT. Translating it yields CASSPRRGGTEAFF.

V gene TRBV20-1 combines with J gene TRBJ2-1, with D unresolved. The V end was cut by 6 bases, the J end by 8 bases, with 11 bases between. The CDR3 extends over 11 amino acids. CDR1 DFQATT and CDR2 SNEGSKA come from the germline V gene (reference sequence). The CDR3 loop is CSASVLDEQFF. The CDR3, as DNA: TGCAGTGCATCCGTATTGGATGAGCAGTTCTTC.

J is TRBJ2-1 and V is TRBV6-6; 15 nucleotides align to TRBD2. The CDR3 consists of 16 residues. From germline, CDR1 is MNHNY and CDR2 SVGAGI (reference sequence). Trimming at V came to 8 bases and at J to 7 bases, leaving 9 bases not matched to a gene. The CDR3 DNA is TGTGCCAGCGGGAACGGACTAGCGGGGGGGCCGAATGAGCAGTTCTTC. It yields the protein CASGNGLAGGPNEQFF.

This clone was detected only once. The CDR3 reads CASSFGQDNEKLFF. CDR3 nucleotides: TGTGCCAGCAGCTTTGGACAGGATAATGAAAAACTGTTTTTT. The rearrangement uses TRBV5-6 and TRBJ1-4; TRBD1 matches 7 bases. The CDR3 totals 14 residues. Trimming took 2 bases from V and 4 from J; bases not matched to a gene: 2. The germline CDR1 and CDR2 sequences are SGHDT and YYEEEE.

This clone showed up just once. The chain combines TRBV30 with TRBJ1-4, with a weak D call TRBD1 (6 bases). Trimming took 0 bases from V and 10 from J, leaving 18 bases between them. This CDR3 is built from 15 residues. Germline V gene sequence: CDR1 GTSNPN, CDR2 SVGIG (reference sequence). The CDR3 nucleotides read TGTGCCTGGAGTGTAAGGCAGGGGTCGTCAGGAAAACTGTTTTTT. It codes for CAWSVRQGSSGKLFF.

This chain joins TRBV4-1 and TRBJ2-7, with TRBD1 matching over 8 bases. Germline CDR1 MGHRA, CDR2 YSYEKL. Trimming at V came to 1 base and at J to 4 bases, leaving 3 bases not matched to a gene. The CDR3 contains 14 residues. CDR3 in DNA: TGCGCCAGCAGCCAAGTCCAGGGGGCTTACGAGCAGTACTTC. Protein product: CASSQVQGAYEQYF.

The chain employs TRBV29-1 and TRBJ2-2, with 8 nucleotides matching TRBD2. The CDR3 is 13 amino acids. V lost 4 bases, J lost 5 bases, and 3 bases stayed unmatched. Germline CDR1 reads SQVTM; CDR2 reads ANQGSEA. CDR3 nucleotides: TGCAGCGTTGGGACTAGCCGTACCGGGGAGCTGTTTTTT. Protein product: CSVGTSRTGELFF.

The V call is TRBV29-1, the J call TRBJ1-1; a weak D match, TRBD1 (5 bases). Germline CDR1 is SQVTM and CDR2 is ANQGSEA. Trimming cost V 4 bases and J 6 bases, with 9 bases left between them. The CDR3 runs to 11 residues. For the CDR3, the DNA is TGCAGCGTTGTGTGGGGGGCTGAAGCTTTCTTT. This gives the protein CSVVWGAEAFF. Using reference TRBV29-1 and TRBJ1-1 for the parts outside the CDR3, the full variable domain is SAVISQKPSRDICQRGTSLTIQCQVDSQVTMMFWYRQQPGQSLTLIATANQGSEATYESGFVIDKFPISRPNLTFSTLTVSNMSPEDSSIYLCSVVWGAEAFFGQGTRLTVV.

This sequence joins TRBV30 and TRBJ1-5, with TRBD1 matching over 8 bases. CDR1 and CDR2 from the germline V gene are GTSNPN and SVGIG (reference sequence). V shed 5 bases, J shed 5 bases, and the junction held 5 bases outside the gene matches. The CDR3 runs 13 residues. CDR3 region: CAWGQGGDQPQHF. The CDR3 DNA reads TGTGCCTGGGGACAGGGCGGTGATCAGCCCCAGCATTTT.

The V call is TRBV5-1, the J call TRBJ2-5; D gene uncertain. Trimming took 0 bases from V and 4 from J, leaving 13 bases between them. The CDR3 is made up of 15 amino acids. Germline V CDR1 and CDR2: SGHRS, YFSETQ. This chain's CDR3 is CASSLDGANGETQYF. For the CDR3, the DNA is TGCGCCAGCAGCTTGGACGGCGCGAACGGAGAGACCCAGTACTTC.

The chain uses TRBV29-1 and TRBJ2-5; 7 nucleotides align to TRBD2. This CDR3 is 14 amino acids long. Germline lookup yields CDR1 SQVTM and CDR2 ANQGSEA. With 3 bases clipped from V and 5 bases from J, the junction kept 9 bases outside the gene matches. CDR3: CSVDWMSGGETQYF. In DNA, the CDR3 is TGCAGCGTTGATTGGATGTCCGGGGGGGAGACCCAGTACTTC.

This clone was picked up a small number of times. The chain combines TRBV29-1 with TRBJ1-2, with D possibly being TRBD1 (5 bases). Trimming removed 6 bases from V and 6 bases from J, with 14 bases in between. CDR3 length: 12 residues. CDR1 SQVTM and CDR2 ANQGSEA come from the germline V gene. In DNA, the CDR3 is TGCAGCGTGGGGCGAGGGGTTGATGGCTACACCTTC. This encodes CSVGRGVDGYTF.

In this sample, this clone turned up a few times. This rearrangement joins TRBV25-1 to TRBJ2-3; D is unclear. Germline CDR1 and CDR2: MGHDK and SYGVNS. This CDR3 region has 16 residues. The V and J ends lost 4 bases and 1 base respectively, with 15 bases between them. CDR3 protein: CASSAGRAPGTDTQYF. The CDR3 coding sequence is TGTGCCAGCAGTGCTGGAAGGGCCCCTGGCACAGATACGCAGTATTTT.

The CDR3 bases are TGTGCCAGCAGCCTAATGTCAGGGCAATATGGCTACACCTTC. Its protein product is CASSLMSGQYGYTF. V usage is TRBV13 and J usage is TRBJ1-2; D possibly corresponds to TRBD1 (5 bases). V lost 5 bases to trimming and J lost 5 bases, with 15 bases between them. Germline assignment: CDR1 PRHDT and CDR2 FYEKMQ (reference sequence). The CDR3 contains 14 residues.

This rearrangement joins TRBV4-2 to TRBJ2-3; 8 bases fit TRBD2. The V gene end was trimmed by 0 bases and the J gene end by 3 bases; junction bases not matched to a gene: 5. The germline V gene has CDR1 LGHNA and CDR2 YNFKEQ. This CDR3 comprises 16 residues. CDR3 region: CASSQDRSGGTDTQYF. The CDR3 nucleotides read TGTGCCAGCAGCCAAGATCGGAGCGGGGGAACAGATACGCAGTATTTT.

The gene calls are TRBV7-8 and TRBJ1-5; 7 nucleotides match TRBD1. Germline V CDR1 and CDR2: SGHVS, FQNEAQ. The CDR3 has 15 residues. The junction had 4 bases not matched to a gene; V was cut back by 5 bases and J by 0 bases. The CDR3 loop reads CASSKGQFSNQPQHF. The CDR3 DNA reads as TGTGCCAGCAGCAAGGGACAGTTTAGCAATCAGCCCCAGCATTTT. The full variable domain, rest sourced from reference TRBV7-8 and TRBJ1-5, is GAGVSQSPRYKVAKRGQDVALRCDPISGHVSLFWYQQALGQGPEFLTYFQNEAQLDKSGLPSDRFFAERPEGSVSTLKIQRTQQEDSAVYLCASSKGQFSNQPQHFGDGTRLSIL.

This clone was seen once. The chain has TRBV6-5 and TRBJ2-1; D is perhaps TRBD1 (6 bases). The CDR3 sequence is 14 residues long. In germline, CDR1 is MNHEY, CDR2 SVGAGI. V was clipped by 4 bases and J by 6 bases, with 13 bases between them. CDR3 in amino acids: CASSSSRGTNEQFF. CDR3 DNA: TGTGCCAGCAGTTCCTCTAGGGGGACCAATGAGCAGTTCTTC.

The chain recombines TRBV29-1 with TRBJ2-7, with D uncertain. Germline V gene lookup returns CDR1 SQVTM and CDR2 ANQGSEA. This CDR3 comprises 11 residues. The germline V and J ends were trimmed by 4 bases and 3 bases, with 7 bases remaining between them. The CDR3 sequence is CSVVHLYEQYF. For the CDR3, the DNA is TGCAGCGTTGTACACCTCTACGAGCAGTACTTC.

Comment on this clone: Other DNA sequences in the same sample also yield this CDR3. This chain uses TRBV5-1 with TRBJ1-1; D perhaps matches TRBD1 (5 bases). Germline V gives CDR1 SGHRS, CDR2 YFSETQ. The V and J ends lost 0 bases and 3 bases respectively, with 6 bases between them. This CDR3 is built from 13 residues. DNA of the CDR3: TGCGCCAGCAGCTTGGCAGGGTACACTGAAGCTTTCTTT. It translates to CASSLAGYTEAFF.

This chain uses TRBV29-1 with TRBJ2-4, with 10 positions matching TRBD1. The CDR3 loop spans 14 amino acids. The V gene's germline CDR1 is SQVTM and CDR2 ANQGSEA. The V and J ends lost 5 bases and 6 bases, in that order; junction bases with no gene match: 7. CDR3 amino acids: CSVRTGGIGNIQYF. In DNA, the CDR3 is TGCAGCGTTCGGACAGGGGGTATCGGAAACATTCAGTACTTC.

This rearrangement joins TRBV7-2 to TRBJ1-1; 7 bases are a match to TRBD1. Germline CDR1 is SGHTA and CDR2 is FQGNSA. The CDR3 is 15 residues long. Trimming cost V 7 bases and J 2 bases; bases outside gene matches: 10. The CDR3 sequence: CASTPGTAKNTEAFF. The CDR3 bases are TGTGCCAGCACCCCCGGGACAGCCAAAAACACTGAAGCTTTCTTT.